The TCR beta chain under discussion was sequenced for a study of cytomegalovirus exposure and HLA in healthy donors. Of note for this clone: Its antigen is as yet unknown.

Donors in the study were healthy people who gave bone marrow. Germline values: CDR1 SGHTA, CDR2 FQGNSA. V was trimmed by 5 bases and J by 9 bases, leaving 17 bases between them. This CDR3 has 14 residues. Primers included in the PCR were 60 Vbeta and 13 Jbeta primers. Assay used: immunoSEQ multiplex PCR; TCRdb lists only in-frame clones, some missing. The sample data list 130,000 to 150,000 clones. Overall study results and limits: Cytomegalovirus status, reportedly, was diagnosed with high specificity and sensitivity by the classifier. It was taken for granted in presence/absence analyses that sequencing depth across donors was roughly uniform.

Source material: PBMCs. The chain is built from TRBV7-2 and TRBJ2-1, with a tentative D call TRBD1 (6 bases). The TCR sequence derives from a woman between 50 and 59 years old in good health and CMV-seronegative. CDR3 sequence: CASSRTGPRGEQFF. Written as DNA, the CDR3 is TGTGCCAGCAGCCGAACCGGGCCCAGGGGTGAGCAGTTCTTC.